One T cell receptor (beta chain) is described in this entry. What it binds is not known. Expressed TCRB transcripts were sequenced because the isolated RNA had all been reverse transcribed beforehand. Sequencing used immunoSEQ multiplex PCR; TCRdb keeps in-frame clones, though not all of them. Of fewer than 350,000 clones in the sample, roughly a fifth were seen once. Cells sorted by CD45RO/CCR7/CD25/CD127/CD95/CD27 comprised CD4+ naive, central memory, regulatory and stem cell-like memory cells. The sample originates from a study of beta chain features in type 1 diabetes. Study-level findings and limits: In every one of the four CD4+ subsets, TCRB CDR3s were moderately but significantly shorter in Type 1 diabetes patients.

The V segment lost 4 bases and the J segment 0 bases; nucleotides outside the gene matches: 4. This CDR3 is 14 amino acids long. Germline CDR1 is SGHRS and CDR2 is YFSETQ. The chain joins TRBV5-1 to TRBJ2-7; 7 bases are shared with TRBD1. The clonotype was recovered from a woman younger than 35 in good health. Input material: naive CD4+ T cells from blood. The CDR3 here is CASSPQGSSYEQYF. DNA of the CDR3: TGCGCCAGCAGCCCACAGGGGAGCTCCTACGAGCAGTACTTC. Full variable domain (remainder filled in from reference TRBV5-1 and TRBJ2-7): KAGVTQTPRYLIKTRGQQVTLSCSPISGHRSVSWYQQTPGQGLQFLFEYFSETQRNKGNFPGRFSGRQFSNSRSEMNVSTLELGDSALYLCASSPQGSSYEQYFGPGTRLTVT.